This T cell receptor (beta chain) was sequenced for a study of shared clonotypes between healthy human individuals. For the study at large: Aged 18 to 49, the donors were two women and a few men. Study outcomes and limitations: Clonotype sharing among donors was thought likely to change with sequencing depth. Sampling included only blood; tissue repertoires likely differ. Among four donors, approximately 4.6% of naive CD4 clonotypes were found in common.

The V gene's germline CDR1 is SGDLS and CDR2 YYNGEE. Trimming cost V 3 bases and J 3 bases; bases outside gene matches: 10. This CDR3 is 16 amino acids long. Worth noting for this clone: As yet, its antigen is unknown.

Clones were sequenced by immunoSEQ multiplex PCR, and TCRdb holds only the in-frame ones, with some missing. The data show about 1,900,000 clones, about 95% seen once. The naive CD8 fraction comprised CD45RO-negative cells positively selected for CCR7 and excluded terminally differentiated effector memory CD45RA+ cells. This chain joins TRBV9 and TRBJ2-5; 8 bases align to TRBD2. This receptor was taken from a man younger than 35 in good health. The sequenced sample consisted of naive CD8+ T cells sorted from blood. In DNA form, the CDR3 reads TGTGCCAGCAGCGACCCCTCCGGGGGGGCCGAAGAGACCCAGTACTTC. Its translation: CASSDPSGGAEETQYF.